This is a list of T cell receptor beta chains from one sample in a study of cytomegalovirus exposure and HLA in healthy donors. Clones were read by immunoSEQ multiplex PCR, and TCRdb kept only the in-frame ones, dropping some. Of some 120,000 clones in the sample, about 80% were seen once. The sample comprised PBMCs. These receptors were collected from a woman in her fifties or sixties in good health and CMV-seronegative. Each CDR3 is given with its conserved first and last residue. A D gene is named only where the DNA matches it firmly. Rows may omit the clone size; those that give it use once, few, many or a size class.

clone_size: -
cdr3_length: 12
v_call: TRBV7-9
j_call: TRBJ2-7
d_call: -
cdr3_aa: CASSSLSYEQYF
cdr3_nt: TGTGCCAGCAGCTCTCTTTCCTACGAGCAGTACTTC

clone_size: -
cdr3_length: 15
v_call: TRBV7-2
j_call: TRBJ2-5
d_call: TRBD2
cdr3_aa: CASAIRGGPVETQYF
cdr3_nt: TGTGCCAGCGCCATTCGGGGAGGGCCGGTTGAGACCCAGTACTTC

clone_size: -
cdr3_length: 15
v_call: TRBV15
j_call: TRBJ2-1
d_call: -
cdr3_aa: CATSRASLTYNEQFF
cdr3_nt: TGTGCCACCAGCAGAGCGAGCCTCACCTACAATGAGCAGTTCTTC

clone_size: -
cdr3_length: 15
v_call: TRBV7-8
j_call: TRBJ2-2
d_call: TRBD1
cdr3_aa: CASIPTGGPTGELFF
cdr3_nt: TGTGCCAGCATCCCGACAGGGGGTCCCACCGGGGAGCTGTTTTTT

clone_size: once
cdr3_length: 16
v_call: TRBV7-7
j_call: TRBJ1-1
d_call: TRBD1
cdr3_aa: CASSQPRQGGNTEAFF
cdr3_nt: TGTGCTAGCAGCCAACCAAGACAGGGAGGGAACACTGAAGCTTTCTTT

clone_size: once
cdr3_length: 15
v_call: TRBV9
j_call: TRBJ2-1
d_call: TRBD1
cdr3_aa: CASSVAGGPYNEQFF
cdr3_nt: TGTGCCAGCAGCGTAGCAGGGGGCCCCTACAATGAGCAGTTCTTC

clone_size: -
cdr3_length: 15
v_call: TRBV7-9
j_call: TRBJ2-5
d_call: -
cdr3_aa: CASSAPVGRQETQYF
cdr3_nt: TGTGCCAGCAGCGCCCCGGTGGGGCGGCAAGAGACCCAGTACTTC

clone_size: -
cdr3_length: 13
v_call: TRBV7-2
j_call: TRBJ1-5
d_call: TRBD1
cdr3_aa: CASSPTGEQPQHF
cdr3_nt: TGTGCCAGCAGCCCGACAGGGGAGCAGCCCCAGCATTTT

clone_size: -
cdr3_length: 17
v_call: TRBV7-9
j_call: TRBJ1-4
d_call: TRBD1
cdr3_aa: CSSSWDRTYTTNEKLFF
cdr3_nt: TGTTCCAGCAGCTGGGACAGAACCTACACAACTAATGAAAAACTGTTTTTT

clone_size: -
cdr3_length: 14
v_call: TRBV7-2
j_call: TRBJ2-5
d_call: TRBD2
cdr3_aa: CASSLAGGGETQYF
cdr3_nt: TGTGCCAGCAGCTTAGCGGGGGGAGGGGAGACCCAGTACTTC

clone_size: few
cdr3_length: 15
v_call: TRBV7-2
j_call: TRBJ1-2
d_call: -
cdr3_aa: CASSSHLGSNYGYTF
cdr3_nt: TGTGCCAGCAGCTCCCACCTAGGTTCTAACTATGGCTACACCTTC

clone_size: -
cdr3_length: 14
v_call: TRBV27
j_call: TRBJ1-2
d_call: -
cdr3_aa: CASSVTGATYGYTF
cdr3_nt: TGTGCCAGCAGTGTGACAGGCGCTACCTATGGCTACACCTTC

clone_size: -
cdr3_length: 10
v_call: TRBV6-1
j_call: TRBJ2-1
d_call: -
cdr3_aa: CAINEYEQFF
cdr3_nt: TGTGCCATTAATGAGTATGAGCAGTTCTTC

clone_size: once
cdr3_length: 14
v_call: TRBV6-5
j_call: TRBJ1-2
d_call: -
cdr3_aa: CASSYAGGKDGYTF
cdr3_nt: TGTGCCAGCAGTTACGCGGGGGGGAAGGATGGCTACACCTTC

clone_size: -
cdr3_length: 14
v_call: TRBV9
j_call: TRBJ2-7
d_call: TRBD2
cdr3_aa: CASSITSGSYEQYF
cdr3_nt: TGTGCCAGCAGCATAACTAGCGGGAGCTACGAGCAGTACTTC

clone_size: few
cdr3_length: 15
v_call: TRBV4-3
j_call: TRBJ2-3
d_call: -
cdr3_aa: CASSQDRDASDTQYF
cdr3_nt: TGCGCCAGCAGCCAAGATCGGGATGCGTCAGATACGCAGTATTTT

clone_size: -
cdr3_length: 15
v_call: TRBV30
j_call: TRBJ2-1
d_call: -
cdr3_aa: CAWSVFLGGNNEQFF
cdr3_nt: TGTGCCTGGAGTGTATTCTTAGGGGGAAACAATGAGCAGTTCTTC

clone_size: -
cdr3_length: 14
v_call: TRBV5-1
j_call: TRBJ2-2
d_call: TRBD2
cdr3_aa: CASSVAGGPGELFF
cdr3_nt: TGCGCCAGCAGTGTAGCGGGAGGGCCCGGGGAGCTGTTTTTT

clone_size: -
cdr3_length: 15
v_call: TRBV30
j_call: TRBJ2-7
d_call: TRBD1
cdr3_aa: CAWRADRGRAYEQYF
cdr3_nt: TGTGCCTGGAGGGCCGACAGGGGCCGAGCCTACGAGCAGTACTTC

clone_size: -
cdr3_length: 14
v_call: TRBV2
j_call: TRBJ1-5
d_call: -
cdr3_aa: CASSEETGHQPQHF
cdr3_nt: TGTGCCAGCAGTGAAGAGACAGGTCATCAGCCCCAGCATTTT

clone_size: -
cdr3_length: 17
v_call: TRBV19
j_call: TRBJ1-5
d_call: TRBD1
cdr3_aa: CASSINGGGSPFQPQHF
cdr3_nt: TGTGCCAGTAGTATAAACGGAGGGGGCAGTCCCTTTCAGCCCCAGCATTTT

clone_size: -
cdr3_length: 13
v_call: TRBV11-2
j_call: TRBJ1-2
d_call: -
cdr3_aa: CASSLTANYGYTF
cdr3_nt: TGTGCCAGCAGCTTGACAGCTAACTATGGCTACACCTTC

clone_size: -
cdr3_length: 14
v_call: TRBV28
j_call: TRBJ2-5
d_call: -
cdr3_aa: CASSLSGARETQYF
cdr3_nt: TGTGCCAGCAGTTTATCAGGGGCCAGGGAGACCCAGTACTTC

clone_size: -
cdr3_length: 14
v_call: TRBV18
j_call: TRBJ2-2
d_call: TRBD1
cdr3_aa: CASSGQTNTGELFF
cdr3_nt: TGTGCCAGCTCGGGACAGACGAACACCGGGGAGCTGTTTTTT

clone_size: -
cdr3_length: 15
v_call: TRBV4-3
j_call: TRBJ1-4
d_call: -
cdr3_aa: CASSRDTSTNEKLFF
cdr3_nt: TGCGCCAGCAGCCGGGACACCTCAACTAATGAAAAACTGTTTTTT

clone_size: few
cdr3_length: 16
v_call: TRBV27
j_call: TRBJ2-1
d_call: -
cdr3_aa: CASSSYSVSSYNEQFF
cdr3_nt: TGTGCCAGCAGTTCGTATAGCGTCAGCTCCTACAATGAGCAGTTCTTC

clone_size: -
cdr3_length: 11
v_call: TRBV28
j_call: TRBJ2-3
d_call: -
cdr3_aa: CASGRGTVQYF
cdr3_nt: TGTGCCAGCGGACGCGGGACAGTGCAGTATTTT

clone_size: -
cdr3_length: 16
v_call: TRBV28
j_call: TRBJ2-3
d_call: TRBD2
cdr3_aa: CASSLTSGVSTDTQYF
cdr3_nt: TGTGCCAGCAGTTTAACTAGCGGGGTTAGCACAGATACGCAGTATTTT

clone_size: few
cdr3_length: 12
v_call: TRBV7-2
j_call: TRBJ2-3
d_call: -
cdr3_aa: CASSLGSRTKYF
cdr3_nt: TGTGCCAGCAGCTTAGGATCCAGGACTAAGTATTTT

clone_size: -
cdr3_length: 13
v_call: TRBV10-3
j_call: TRBJ1-2
d_call: TRBD1
cdr3_aa: CAITSGQTYGYTF
cdr3_nt: TGTGCCATCACGTCGGGACAGACCTATGGCTACACCTTC

clone_size: -
cdr3_length: 21
v_call: TRBV27
j_call: TRBJ2-1
d_call: TRBD2
cdr3_aa: CASSLFQRWSSGSSADNEQFF
cdr3_nt: TGTGCCAGCAGCTTATTTCAGAGGTGGTCTAGCGGGAGCTCGGCGGACAATGAGCAGTTCTTC

clone_size: few
cdr3_length: 15
v_call: TRBV11-1
j_call: TRBJ2-7
d_call: TRBD2
cdr3_aa: CASSPFEREPYEQYF
cdr3_nt: TGTGCCAGCAGCCCCTTCGAGCGGGAGCCCTACGAGCAGTACTTC

clone_size: -
cdr3_length: 12
v_call: TRBV29-1
j_call: TRBJ1-1
d_call: -
cdr3_aa: CSVQEGVAEAFF
cdr3_nt: TGCAGCGTTCAGGAGGGAGTGGCTGAAGCTTTCTTT

clone_size: -
cdr3_length: 11
v_call: TRBV5-1
j_call: TRBJ2-1
d_call: -
cdr3_aa: CASETGGEQFF
cdr3_nt: TGCGCCAGCGAGACCGGCGGCGAGCAGTTCTTC

clone_size: -
cdr3_length: 11
v_call: TRBV5-3
j_call: TRBJ2-1
d_call: -
cdr3_aa: CARSLTGCRFF
cdr3_nt: TGTGCCAGAAGCTTAACAGGGTGTCGGTTCTTC

clone_size: -
cdr3_length: 18
v_call: TRBV28
j_call: TRBJ1-1
d_call: TRBD1
cdr3_aa: CASSFWTPGGQGPSEAFF
cdr3_nt: TGTGCCAGCAGTTTCTGGACACCCGGGGGACAGGGGCCGTCTGAAGCTTTCTTT

clone_size: -
cdr3_length: 16
v_call: TRBV6-5
j_call: TRBJ1-1
d_call: TRBD1
cdr3_aa: CASSYSRDRMNTEAFF
cdr3_nt: TGTGCCAGCAGTTACTCGAGGGACAGAATGAACACTGAAGCTTTCTTT

clone_size: few
cdr3_length: 13
v_call: TRBV2
j_call: TRBJ2-5
d_call: TRBD2
cdr3_aa: CASNGRDGWTQYF
cdr3_nt: TGTGCCAGCAACGGGAGGGACGGGTGGACCCAGTACTTC

clone_size: -
cdr3_length: 14
v_call: TRBV4-2
j_call: TRBJ2-7
d_call: -
cdr3_aa: CASSQVTGASEQYF
cdr3_nt: TGTGCCAGCAGCCAAGTCACGGGTGCGAGCGAGCAGTACTTC

clone_size: -
cdr3_length: 14
v_call: TRBV5-1
j_call: TRBJ1-6
d_call: TRBD1
cdr3_aa: CASSLGQGASPLHF
cdr3_nt: TGCGCCAGCAGCTTGGGACAGGGGGCTTCACCCCTCCACTTT

clone_size: -
cdr3_length: 16
v_call: TRBV27
j_call: TRBJ1-1
d_call: TRBD1
cdr3_aa: CASSSQGAPVRTEAFF
cdr3_nt: TGTGCCAGCAGTTCCCAGGGGGCCCCGGTTAGGACTGAAGCTTTCTTT

clone_size: -
cdr3_length: 15
v_call: TRBV14
j_call: TRBJ2-5
d_call: -
cdr3_aa: CASSQQQGAQETQYF
cdr3_nt: TGTGCCAGCAGCCAACAACAGGGAGCTCAAGAGACCCAGTACTTC

clone_size: -
cdr3_length: 20
v_call: TRBV4-1
j_call: TRBJ2-1
d_call: TRBD2
cdr3_aa: CASSQVTGTSGPPWGNEQFF
cdr3_nt: TGCGCCAGCAGCCAAGTCACCGGGACTAGCGGGCCCCCGTGGGGCAATGAGCAGTTCTTC

clone_size: few
cdr3_length: 13
v_call: TRBV7-9
j_call: TRBJ2-5
d_call: TRBD2
cdr3_aa: CSSSGLAGETQYF
cdr3_nt: TGTTCCAGCAGCGGACTAGCGGGAGAGACCCAGTACTTC

clone_size: -
cdr3_length: 14
v_call: TRBV11-2
j_call: TRBJ2-1
d_call: -
cdr3_aa: CASSLEASYNEQFF
cdr3_nt: TGTGCCAGCAGCTTAGAAGCGAGTTACAATGAGCAGTTCTTC

clone_size: -
cdr3_length: 13
v_call: TRBV28
j_call: TRBJ2-7
d_call: -
cdr3_aa: CASTSVLSYEQYF
cdr3_nt: TGTGCCAGCACGAGCGTCCTCTCCTACGAGCAGTACTTC

clone_size: -
cdr3_length: 17
v_call: TRBV29-1
j_call: TRBJ2-1
d_call: TRBD1
cdr3_aa: CSVEGGGGQASYNEQFF
cdr3_nt: TGCAGCGTTGAAGGAGGTGGGGGACAGGCCTCCTACAATGAGCAGTTCTTC

clone_size: -
cdr3_length: 14
v_call: TRBV28
j_call: TRBJ1-2
d_call: -
cdr3_aa: CASSLRDTTYGYTF
cdr3_nt: TGTGCCAGCAGCTTACGGGACACAACCTATGGCTACACCTTC

clone_size: -
cdr3_length: 11
v_call: TRBV6-9
j_call: TRBJ1-1
d_call: TRBD1
cdr3_aa: CASSQQGEAFF
cdr3_nt: TGTGCCAGCAGCCAACAGGGGGAAGCTTTCTTT

clone_size: -
cdr3_length: 13
v_call: TRBV27
j_call: TRBJ1-2
d_call: TRBD1
cdr3_aa: CASSRGQFYGYTF
cdr3_nt: TGTGCCAGCAGTCGGGGACAGTTCTATGGCTACACCTTC

clone_size: -
cdr3_length: 13
v_call: TRBV27
j_call: TRBJ2-1
d_call: -
cdr3_aa: CASSGRGNNEQFF
cdr3_nt: TGTGCCAGCAGTGGACGGGGAAACAATGAGCAGTTCTTC

clone_size: -
cdr3_length: 13
v_call: TRBV19
j_call: TRBJ2-7
d_call: -
cdr3_aa: CATLDREGYEQYF
cdr3_nt: TGTGCCACTTTGGACAGGGAGGGCTACGAGCAGTACTTC

clone_size: few
cdr3_length: 16
v_call: TRBV7-3
j_call: TRBJ2-7
d_call: TRBD2
cdr3_aa: CASSLTGREGRDEQYF
cdr3_nt: TGTGCCAGCAGCTTAACTGGTCGGGAGGGCCGCGACGAGCAGTACTTC

clone_size: -
cdr3_length: 11
v_call: TRBV29-1
j_call: TRBJ1-1
d_call: TRBD1
cdr3_aa: CSVVWDRAAFF
cdr3_nt: TGCAGCGTAGTTTGGGACAGGGCAGCTTTCTTT

clone_size: -
cdr3_length: 14
v_call: TRBV19
j_call: TRBJ1-1
d_call: TRBD1
cdr3_aa: CASSLGQANTEAFF
cdr3_nt: TGTGCCAGTAGTCTGGGACAGGCGAACACTGAAGCTTTCTTT